Shown below are 5 T cell receptor beta chains from a single sample sequenced in a study of blood T cell repertoires in COVID-19 (dated by TCRdb to 2020 to 2021). Receptors were amplified or captured by the immunoSEQ multiplex PCR assay. As stored in TCRdb, this immuneACCESS dataset retains in-frame rearrangements with V and J assigned. A fraction of the clones does not appear; measured against another copy, unresolved V genes explain less than half of the discrepancy, and the remainder lacks a known reason. The sample records some 83,000 clones, less than 80% of which are singletons. Around 14% of the sample goes to the ten largest clones. Material for sequencing was peripheral blood. The receptors here all came from a woman of 80 years or more with acute or convalescent COVID-19.

The V call is TRBV6-6, the J call TRBJ1-6, with 9 bases matching TRBD1. Trimming at V came to 5 bases and at J to 8 bases, leaving 4 bases not matched to a gene. Germline values: CDR1 MNHNY, CDR2 SVGAGI (reference sequence). This CDR3 contains 14 residues. The CDR3 region is CASSRDRADSPLHF. DNA for the CDR3: TGTGCCAGCAGTAGGGACAGGGCGGATTCACCCCTCCACTTT.

This chain uses TRBV7-9 with TRBJ1-4; 8 bases match TRBD1. Trimming removed 7 bases from V and 4 bases from J; junction bases left unmatched: 5. Per germline, CDR1 SEHNR and CDR2 FQNEAQ (reference sequence). The CDR3 length is 14 residues. CDR3 sequence: CASTPGQGNEKLFF. The DNA for the CDR3 is TGTGCCAGCACCCCCGGACAGGGTAATGAAAAACTGTTTTTT.

The chain combines TRBV9 with TRBJ1-2, with 9 bases that match TRBD1. The germline V gene has CDR1 SGDLS and CDR2 YYNGEE. The CDR3 has 13 residues. The J segment lost 5 bases and the V segment lost 6 bases, leaving 5 bases of the junction unmatched. CDR3 in amino acids: CASNRGPDYGYTF. The CDR3 coding sequence is TGTGCCAGCAACAGGGGGCCGGATTATGGCTACACCTTC. Combining the CDR3 with reference TRBV9 and TRBJ1-2 gives the whole variable domain DSGVTQTPKHLITATGQRVTLRCSPRSGDLSVYWYQQSLDQGLQFLIQYYNGEERAKGNILERFSAQQFPDLHSELNLSSLELGDSALYFCASNRGPDYGYTFGSGTRLTVV.

J is TRBJ1-6 and V is TRBV14, with a possible D match to TRBD1 (5 bases). Trimming pared 0 bases from V and 3 bases from J, leaving 9 bases between. The V gene's germline CDR1 is SGHDN and CDR2 FVKESK. This CDR3 region has 16 residues. CDR3 sequence: CASSQDAQGYNSPLHF. The DNA for the CDR3 is TGTGCCAGCAGCCAAGACGCCCAGGGCTATAATTCACCCCTCCACTTT.

This sequence joins TRBV12-3 or TRBV12-4 and TRBJ1-1, with D unresolved. Deletions cut 6 bases from V and 1 base from J, with 6 bases between. The CDR3 runs to 12 residues. The CDR3 bases are TGTGCCAGCAGGCTAAAGAACACTGAAGCTTTCTTT. As protein: CASRLKNTEAFF.